This paragraph covers one T cell receptor (beta chain) sequence. With V trimmed by 0 bases and J by 7 bases, 8 bases remained unmatched. Germline V lookup: CDR1 DFQATT, CDR2 SNEGSKA (reference sequence). The CDR3 is made up of 15 amino acids. RNA transcripts provided the source from which TCR beta CDR3 regions were amplified. An initial round of RT-PCR targeting the TCR CDR3 relied on the HTBI primer set. TCRdb passed the multiplex PCR reads through MiXCR, listing each CDR3 protein once. The sample lists roughly 570,000 distinct CDR3 sequences, 35% to 55% occurring once. This sample was included in a study of T cells in Graves' hyperthyroidism and ophthalmopathy. Researchers barred patients who had uncontrolled infection, other autoimmune disease, pregnancy or lactation.

The sequence derives from an adult woman with Graves' disease, either hyperthyroidism or ophthalmopathy (not recorded which). The chain carries TRBV20-1 and TRBJ2-7; 11 bases line up with TRBD1. Sequenced: peripheral blood or thyroid tissue (not recorded which). DNA for the CDR3: TGCAGTGCTAGAGAGCCGGGACAGGGGGAAGGAGAGCAGTACTTC. Protein sequence: CSAREPGQGEGEQYF.